The source of this T cell receptor beta chain is a study of cytomegalovirus exposure and HLA in healthy donors. PCR amplification relied on 60 Vbeta primers (plus 13 Jbeta primers). Repertoires were generated with immunoSEQ multiplex PCR, while TCRdb's copy carries only in-frame clones and drops some. The table lists about 210,000 clones, nearly 80% of them singletons, with approximately 1.8% in the top ten. CDR1 and CDR2 (germline): LGHNT, FRNRAP. V was pared by 5 bases and J by 3 bases, with 11 bases of the junction left unmatched. This CDR3 region has 18 residues. The TCR comes from a male donor in good health and CMV-seronegative. The sequenced sample was PBMCs. The gene calls are TRBV12-5 and TRBJ2-5; 14 bases align to TRBD2. CDR3 loop: CASGLEMGLAGEEETQYF. The CDR3 DNA is TGTGCTAGTGGTCTGGAGATGGGACTAGCGGGAGAAGAAGAGACCCAGTACTTC.